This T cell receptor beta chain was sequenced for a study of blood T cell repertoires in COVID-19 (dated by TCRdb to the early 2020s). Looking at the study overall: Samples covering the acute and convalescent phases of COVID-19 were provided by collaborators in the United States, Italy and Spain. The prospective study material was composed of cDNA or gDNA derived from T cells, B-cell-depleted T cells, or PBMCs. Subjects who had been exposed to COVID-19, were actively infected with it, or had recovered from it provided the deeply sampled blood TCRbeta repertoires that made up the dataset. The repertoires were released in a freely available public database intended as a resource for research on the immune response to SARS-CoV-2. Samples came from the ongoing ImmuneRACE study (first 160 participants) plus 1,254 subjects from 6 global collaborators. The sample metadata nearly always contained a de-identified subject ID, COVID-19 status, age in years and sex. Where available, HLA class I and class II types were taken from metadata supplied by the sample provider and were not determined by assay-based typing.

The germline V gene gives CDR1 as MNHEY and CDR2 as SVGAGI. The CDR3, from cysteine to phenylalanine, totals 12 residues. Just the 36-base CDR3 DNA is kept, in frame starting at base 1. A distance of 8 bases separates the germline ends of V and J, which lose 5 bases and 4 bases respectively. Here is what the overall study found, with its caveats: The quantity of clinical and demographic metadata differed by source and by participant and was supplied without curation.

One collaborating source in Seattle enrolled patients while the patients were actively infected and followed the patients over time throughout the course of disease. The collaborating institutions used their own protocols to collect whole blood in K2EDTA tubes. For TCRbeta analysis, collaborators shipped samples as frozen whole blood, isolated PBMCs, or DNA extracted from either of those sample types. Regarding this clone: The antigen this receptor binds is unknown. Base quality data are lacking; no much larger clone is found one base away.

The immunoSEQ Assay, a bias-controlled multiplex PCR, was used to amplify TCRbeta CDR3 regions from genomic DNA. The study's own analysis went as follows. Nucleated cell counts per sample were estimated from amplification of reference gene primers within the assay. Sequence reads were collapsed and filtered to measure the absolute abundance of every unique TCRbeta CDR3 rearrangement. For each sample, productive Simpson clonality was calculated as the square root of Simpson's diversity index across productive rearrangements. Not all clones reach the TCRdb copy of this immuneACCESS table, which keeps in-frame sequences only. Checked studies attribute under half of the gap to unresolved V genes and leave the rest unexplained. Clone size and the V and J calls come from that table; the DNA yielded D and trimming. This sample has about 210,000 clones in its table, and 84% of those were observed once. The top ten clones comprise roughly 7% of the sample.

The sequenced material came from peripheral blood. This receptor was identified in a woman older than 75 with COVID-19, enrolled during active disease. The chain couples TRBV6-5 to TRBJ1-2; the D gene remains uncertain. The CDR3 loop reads CASSLFSYGYTF. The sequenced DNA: TGTGCCAGCAGTCTTTTTTCCTATGGCTACACCTTC.